This T cell receptor beta chain was documented in a study of T cells in Graves' hyperthyroidism and ophthalmopathy. This clonotype has more than one count but fewer than ten. V was cut by 5 bases and J by 3 bases, with 16 bases left in between. Germline assignment: CDR1 SEHNR and CDR2 FQNEAQ (reference sequence). CDR3 length: 15 residues. TCR beta CDR3 regions were amplified from RNA transcripts. The HTBI primer set drove a first-round RT-PCR of the TCR CDR3. MiXCR was run by TCRdb on the multiplex PCR reads, yielding one entry per CDR3 protein. The sample has some 600,000 distinct CDR3 sequences, more than 45% seen once.

The sequencing input was peripheral blood or thyroid tissue (not recorded which). The chain carries TRBV7-9 and TRBJ1-2; D gene unclear. The sequence was obtained from a woman between 18 and 29 years old with Graves' hyperthyroidism. The CDR3 bases are TGTGCCAGCAGCCCGCTTGGTGGCGCCCACTATGGCTACACCTTC. It is translated as CASSPLGGAHYGYTF.